What follows are 27 T cell receptor beta chains derived from one specimen sequenced in a study of T cells expressing NK-cell markers. With the 5' RACE reads reprocessed, TCRdb shows one record per CDR3 protein and no DNA. The table gives tens of thousands of distinct CDR3 sequences; the top ten clones make up approximately 60% of it. Material for sequencing was blood T cells: a sorted CD56 or NKG2C T cell subset, CD4+ or CD8+ T cells, or bulk PBMC T cells (not recorded which). The receptors originated from a woman aged 18-69 years in good health.

The V call is TRBV14, the J call TRBJ2-7; TCRdb's D call, TRBD2, is unchecked because there is no DNA. The germline CDR1 and CDR2 sequences are SGHDN and FVKESK. This CDR3 has 15 amino acids. The CDR3 reads CASSPNPGLRYEQYF.

The chain has TRBV5-1 and TRBJ2-2; TCRdb indicates TRBD1, and absent DNA this call remains unverified. Germline assignment: CDR1 SGHRS and CDR2 YFSETQ. The length of the CDR3 is 17 residues. CDR3: CASSFRPDRGRTGELFF.

V gene TRBV6-5 combines with J gene TRBJ2-3. The CDR3 is 14 residues long. Germline V lookup: CDR1 MNHEY, CDR2 SVGAGI. CDR3 sequence reads: CASSYGRDTDTQYF.

The gene calls are TRBV7-3 and TRBJ2-1. Per the germline V gene, CDR1 is SGHTA and CDR2 is FQGTGA. This CDR3 spans 15 amino acids. The CDR3: CASSFGGGSYNEQFF.

This chain joins TRBV2 and TRBJ1-2; TCRdb's D gene call, TRBD1, goes unchecked for lack of DNA. This CDR3 contains 16 residues. Germline V gives CDR1 SNHLY, CDR2 FYNNEI. The CDR3 protein is CASSDGYGGGFYGYTF.

The gene calls are TRBV5-1 and TRBJ2-7; TCRdb designates TRBD1, a call that cannot be tested without DNA. This CDR3 contains 15 residues. The germline V gene has CDR1 SGHRS and CDR2 YFSETQ. The CDR3: CASSLGQGAGYEQYF.

The gene calls are TRBV29-1 and TRBJ2-7. The CDR3 is made up of 15 amino acids. Germline lookup yields CDR1 SQVTM and CDR2 ANQGSEA. The CDR3: CSVEDRSRPSYEQYF.

The chain carries TRBV4-1 and TRBJ2-7; TCRdb's assignment of TRBD2 cannot be checked, as there is no DNA. The CDR3 totals 17 residues. Germline V gene lookup returns CDR1 MGHRA and CDR2 YSYEKL. CDR3 loop: CASSQAGLAGATYEQYF.

V and J are TRBV13 and TRBJ2-2. This CDR3 comprises 15 residues. Germline-derived CDR1 and CDR2 are PRHDT and FYEKMQ (reference sequence). This chain's CDR3 is CASSLKDLNTGELFF.

The CDR3 reads CASAFHSGGPYNEQFF. The J gene is TRBJ2-1, the V gene TRBV3-1; with no DNA, the TCRdb D assignment of TRBD2 cannot be verified. Germline lookup yields CDR1 LGHDT and CDR2 YNNKEL (reference sequence). The CDR3 consists of 16 residues.

The rearrangement uses TRBV11-1 and TRBJ2-5; TCRdb's D call of TRBD1 is untestable without DNA. CDR1 and CDR2 from the germline V gene are SGHAT and FQDESV (reference sequence). This CDR3 has 17 amino acids. The CDR3 here is CASSFRGETAERETQYF. Filled out from reference TRBV11-1 and TRBJ2-5, the complete variable domain reads EAEVAQSPRYKITEKSQAVAFWCDPISGHATLYWYRQILGQGPELLVQFQDESVVDDSQLPKDRFSAERLKGVDSTLKIQPAELGDSAMYLCASSFRGETAERETQYFGPGTRLLVL.

The gene calls are TRBV5-1 and TRBJ2-1; TCRdb outputs TRBD2, but without DNA this stays unchecked. The CDR3 covers 16 residues. Germline assignment: CDR1 SGHRS and CDR2 YFSETQ. This CDR3 is CASSLSRRADWNEQFF.

This sequence joins TRBV24-1 and TRBJ2-7. Germline CDR1 reads KGHDR; CDR2 reads SFDVKD. The CDR3 contains 12 residues. This CDR3 reads CATSDNGVEQYF.

This chain joins TRBV7-3 and TRBJ1-4; TCRdb selects TRBD1, and the lack of DNA leaves this call unchecked. In germline, CDR1 is SGHTA, CDR2 FQGTGA. The CDR3 covers 18 residues. The CDR3 loop reads CASSPGLRRRLVEEKLFF.

V and J are TRBV12-3 or TRBV12-4 and TRBJ1-1; the D gene TCRdb calls, TRBD1, cannot be checked with no DNA. The CDR3 runs to 16 residues. CDR3 sequence: CASSFFRDTLNTEAFF.

The genes are TRBV4-1 and TRBJ1-6. Germline loops: CDR1 MGHRA, CDR2 YSYEKL. The CDR3 consists of 18 residues. The CDR3 sequence is CASSHLNIRYIPDSPLHF.

V is TRBV5-6 and J is TRBJ2-1; TCRdb selects TRBD1, and the lack of DNA leaves this call unchecked. The CDR3 consists of 14 residues. Germline loops: CDR1 SGHDT, CDR2 YYEEEE. The CDR3 sequence: CASSLTDRGNEQFF.

The V and J genes are TRBV5-1 and TRBJ1-1; TCRdb gives TRBD1 as the D gene, but with no DNA this cannot be confirmed. Germline lookup yields CDR1 SGHRS and CDR2 YFSETQ. The CDR3 covers 15 residues. CDR3 sequence: CASSSWTGRNTEAFF.

The chain has TRBV12-3 or TRBV12-4 and TRBJ1-1; the D call from TCRdb, TRBD1, cannot be confirmed without DNA. This CDR3 spans 17 amino acids. Here the CDR3 reads CASSSYDRDSSDTEAFF.

V gene TRBV4-1 combines with J gene TRBJ2-3; TCRdb reports TRBD1, a call that lacks DNA to check it against. The CDR3 extends over 15 amino acids. Germline CDR1 and CDR2: MGHRA and YSYEKL. CDR3 amino acids: CASSQDGGSTDTQYF.

The gene calls are TRBV15 and TRBJ2-5. The germline CDR1 and CDR2 sequences are LNHNV and YYDKDF (reference sequence). The CDR3 totals 15 residues. The chain's CDR3 is CATSTEGNRGETQYF.

V usage is TRBV7-9 and J usage is TRBJ2-3; TCRdb's D gene call, TRBD2, goes unchecked for lack of DNA. From germline, CDR1 is SEHNR and CDR2 FQNEAQ (reference sequence). This CDR3 spans 17 amino acids. The CDR3 here is CASSLASGGAGTDTQYF.

This sequence joins TRBV4-1 and TRBJ2-7; the D call from TCRdb, TRBD1, cannot be confirmed without DNA. Per the germline V gene, CDR1 is MGHRA and CDR2 is YSYEKL. This CDR3 has 19 amino acids. CDR3 residues: CASSPKGTTPHRDPYEQYF.

This chain uses TRBV12-3 or TRBV12-4 with TRBJ2-5. This CDR3 has 12 residues. The chain's CDR3 is CASSSIQETQYF.

The chain is built from TRBV24-1 and TRBJ1-2; TCRdb lists TRBD1, though no DNA is available to test this call. Per germline, CDR1 KGHDR and CDR2 SFDVKD. The CDR3 consists of 15 residues. CDR3: CATSGAGTGLHGYTF.

The gene calls are TRBV5-1 and TRBJ2-1; TCRdb calls TRBD1, which cannot be checked without DNA. The germline V gene has CDR1 SGHRS and CDR2 YFSETQ. The length of the CDR3 is 15 residues. The CDR3 protein is CASSLRQGAQVEQFF.

V is TRBV10-3 and J is TRBJ1-1. This CDR3 region has 12 residues. Germline assignment: CDR1 ENHRY and CDR2 SYGVKD. CDR3 protein: CAISALDTEAFF.